The T cell receptor beta chain described here comes from a study of blood T cell repertoires in COVID-19. Libraries were prepared by immunoSEQ multiplex PCR; TCRdb keeps only in-frame clonotypes and omits some of them. Among roughly 300,000 clones listed, over 75% were seen once. Germline loops: CDR1 SNHLY, CDR2 FYNNEI. This CDR3 is 18 amino acids long. Trimming cost V 4 bases and J 1 base, with 22 bases left between them. This rearrangement joins TRBV2 to TRBJ2-5; possibly TRBD2 for D (6 bases). Sequenced: peripheral blood. This clonotype was sampled from a human donor in a cohort sampled during active COVID-19. The CDR3 loop reads CASSVDFPTRAFQETQYF. DNA for the CDR3: TGTGCCAGCAGTGTCGATTTCCCGACTAGAGCCTTCCAAGAGACCCAGTACTTC.